This is a list of T cell receptor beta chains from one sample in a study of CD8+CD57+ T cells in acquired aplastic anemia. TCRdb used MiXCR to reprocess the reads, holding one entry per CDR3 protein. In the table there are 150,000 to 200,000 distinct CDR3 sequences, 64% of which are singletons. Sequenced: sorted CD4+, CD8+, or CD8+CD57+ T cells (not recorded which) from PBMCs. These receptors came from a human donor with severe aplastic anemia or a healthy control (not recorded which). Both conserved end residues are part of each CDR3. D genes are given only for firm matches. Clone size is given for some rows only: seen once, a few or many times, or a class if the clone is expanded.

v_call	d_call	j_call	clone_size	cdr3_aa	cdr3_nt
TRBV7-9	.	TRBJ2-7	few	CASSPGQNYEQYF	TGTGCCAGCAGCCCTGGACAGAACTACGAGCAGTACTTC
TRBV9	.	TRBJ2-7	many	CASSAQDYEQYF	TGTGCCAGCAGCGCCCAGGACTACGAGCAGTACTTC
TRBV11-3	TRBD2	TRBJ2-2	once	CASSPASGLRFF	TGTGCCAGCAGCCCCGCTAGCGGGCTCCGGTTTTTT
TRBV25-1	TRBD2	TRBJ2-3	.	CASSEVRGLAGGWRTDTQYF	TGTGCCAGCAGTGAAGTGAGGGGACTAGCGGGAGGGTGGCGCACAGATACGCAGTATTTT
TRBV20-1	.	TRBJ1-2	.	CSASRAYNNYGYTF	TGCAGTGCTAGCCGGGCCTACAATAACTATGGCTACACTTTC
TRBV7-2	.	TRBJ1-6	.	CASSLAPHQASSYNSPLHF	TGTGCCAGCAGCTTAGCCCCACACCAAGCTAGCTCCTATAATTCACCCCTCCACTTT
TRBV2	TRBD1	TRBJ2-7	few	CAISGRTGTYEQYF	TGTGCCATCAGTGGGAGGACAGGGACCTACGAGCAGTACTTC
TRBV7-7	.	TRBJ2-3	.	CASSSSSGGGDTQYF	TGTGCTAGCAGCTCTTCGAGTGGTGGGGGAGATACGCAGTATTTT
TRBV19	TRBD2	TRBJ2-1	many	CASSRLAGGLGDNEQFF	TGTGCCAGTAGCAGGCTAGCGGGGGGGCTTGGGGACAATGAGCAGTTCTTC
TRBV10-3	.	TRBJ1-1	many	CAISESLGLEAFF	TGTGCCATCAGTGAGTCGTTGGGGCTTGAAGCTTTCTTT
TRBV7-6	.	TRBJ2-1	.	CASSLSLVHEQFF	TGTGCCAGCAGCTTATCACTAGTTCATGAGCAGTTCTTC
TRBV2	.	TRBJ2-1	.	CASRGGEQFF	TGTGCCAGCCGTGGAGGTGAGCAGTTCTTC
TRBV3-1	.	TRBJ2-7	.	CASSQEVGLSYEQYF	TGTGCCAGCAGCCAAGAGGTGGGGCTTTCCTACGAGCAGTACTTC
TRBV19	TRBD2	TRBJ2-5	.	CASSIFAGDLETQYF	TGTGCCAGTAGTATATTTGCGGGAGACTTGGAGACCCAGTACTTC
TRBV4-1	.	TRBJ2-3	.	CAGSQDRDTDTQYF	TGCGCCGGCAGCCAAGATAGGGACACAGATACGCAGTATTTT
TRBV24-1	TRBD1	TRBJ1-5	.	CATSDSASGTGNQPQHF	TGTGCCACCAGTGACTCCGCTTCCGGGACAGGGAATCAGCCCCAGCATTTT
TRBV29-1	.	TRBJ1-2	.	CSVGTVGGGVYGYTF	TGCAGCGTTGGGACCGTCGGGGGGGGTGTGTATGGCTACACCTTC
TRBV5-1	TRBD1	TRBJ2-5	.	CASSLRTGVSETQYF	TGCGCCAGCAGCTTAAGGACAGGGGTTTCGGAGACCCAGTACTTC
TRBV29-1	.	TRBJ1-1	.	CSVGTLAGQDQAFF	TGCAGCGTTGGTACCCTCGCGGGTCAGGATCAAGCTTTCTTT
TRBV4-1	.	TRBJ1-2	.	CASSHVGGLAGYTF	TGCGCCAGCAGCCACGTCGGGGGCTTAGCTGGCTACACCTTC
TRBV7-9	TRBD1	TRBJ1-2	once	CASSLDGQGMDYTF	TGCGCCAGCAGCTTGGACGGACAGGGAATGGACTACACCTTC
TRBV7-8	.	TRBJ2-7	many	CASSLSRDPADFRANYVEQYF	TGTGCCAGCAGCCTCTCTAGGGACCCCGCGGATTTCCGCGCAAACTACGTTGAGCAGTACTTC
TRBV7-2	TRBD2	TRBJ2-7	few	CASSLTLSGAYEQYF	TGTGCCAGCAGCTTAACTCTTAGCGGGGCCTACGAGCAGTACTTC
TRBV9	.	TRBJ1-2	.	CASSRSGTSYGYTF	TGTGCCAGCAGCCGATCCGGGACCTCCTATGGCTACACCTTC
TRBV29-1	TRBD1	TRBJ2-7	.	CSVEDRPGQGYF	TGCAGCGTTGAAGATCGTCCGGGACAGGGGTACTTC
TRBV10-1	.	TRBJ2-3	once	CASSELPGTRTDTQYF	TGCGCCAGCAGTGAGCTACCCGGGACCCGCACAGATACGCAGTATTTT
TRBV9	TRBD1	TRBJ1-6	few	CASSVGQGGSPLHF	TGTGCCAGCAGCGTAGGACAGGGTGGATCACCCCTCCACTTT
TRBV9	.	TRBJ1-3	.	CASSVAYRSSGNTIYF	TGTGCCAGCAGCGTAGCTTACAGGTCCTCTGGAAACACCATATATTTT
TRBV12-3/TRBV12-4	TRBD2	TRBJ2-3	.	CASGPLAGSTDTQYF	TGTGCTAGTGGTCCCCTAGCGGGAAGCACAGATACGCAGTATTTT
TRBV25-1	.	TRBJ2-7	.	CASSEDGSLYEQYF	TGTGCCAGCAGTGAAGACGGTTCGCTTTACGAGCAGTACTTC
TRBV20-1	TRBD1	TRBJ1-5	.	CSAGQGNQPQHF	TGCAGTGCCGGACAGGGCAATCAGCCCCAGCATTTT
TRBV9	.	TRBJ2-7	once	CASSSEGDPALDEQYF	TGTGCCAGCAGCTCAGAGGGGGACCCGGCTCTCGACGAGCAGTACTTC
TRBV7-9	.	TRBJ2-7	.	CASSEGGVRYEQYF	TGTGCCAGCAGCGAGGGGGGGGTGCGCTACGAGCAGTACTTC
TRBV19	.	TRBJ2-7	.	CASSLRGLSYEQYF	TGTGCCAGTAGCCTCCGGGGCCTTTCCTACGAGCAGTACTTC
TRBV7-9	.	TRBJ1-1	.	CASTNPGHRLNTEAFF	TGTGCCAGCACCAATCCGGGACATAGGTTGAACACTGAAGCTTTCTTT
TRBV25-1	TRBD1	TRBJ2-7	.	CASSEAYRDRTYEQYF	TGTGCCAGCAGTGAAGCTTACCGGGACAGAACCTACGAGCAGTACTTC
TRBV2	.	TRBJ1-2	.	CATFDSLEGSGYTF	TGTGCCACCTTCGATTCGTTGGAGGGAAGTGGCTACACCTTC
TRBV9	.	TRBJ2-7	many	CASSSDTSYEQYF	TGTGCCAGCAGCTCGGACACCTCCTACGAGCAGTACTTC